This entry concerns a single TCR beta chain. This entry comes from a study of blood T cell repertoires in COVID-19. The CDR3 length is 15 residues. V was pared by 6 bases and J by 6 bases, with 17 bases between. Germline V CDR1 and CDR2: SGHTA, FQGNSA. Some clones are missing from TCRdb's copy, which holds only in-frame ones; the method was immunoSEQ multiplex PCR. The sample includes approximately 150,000 clones, 65% to 85% of them seen just once. The clonotype originates from a man aged 70 or older who had been exposed to COVID-19. The sample was PBMCs or T cells enriched from blood (not recorded which). The J gene is TRBJ2-2, the V gene TRBV7-2; TRBD1 is a possible D gene (6 bases). The CDR3 nucleotides read TGTGCCAGCAGACCCGGGACACCGACGTCCGGGGAGCTGTTTTTT. Its protein product is CASRPGTPTSGELFF.